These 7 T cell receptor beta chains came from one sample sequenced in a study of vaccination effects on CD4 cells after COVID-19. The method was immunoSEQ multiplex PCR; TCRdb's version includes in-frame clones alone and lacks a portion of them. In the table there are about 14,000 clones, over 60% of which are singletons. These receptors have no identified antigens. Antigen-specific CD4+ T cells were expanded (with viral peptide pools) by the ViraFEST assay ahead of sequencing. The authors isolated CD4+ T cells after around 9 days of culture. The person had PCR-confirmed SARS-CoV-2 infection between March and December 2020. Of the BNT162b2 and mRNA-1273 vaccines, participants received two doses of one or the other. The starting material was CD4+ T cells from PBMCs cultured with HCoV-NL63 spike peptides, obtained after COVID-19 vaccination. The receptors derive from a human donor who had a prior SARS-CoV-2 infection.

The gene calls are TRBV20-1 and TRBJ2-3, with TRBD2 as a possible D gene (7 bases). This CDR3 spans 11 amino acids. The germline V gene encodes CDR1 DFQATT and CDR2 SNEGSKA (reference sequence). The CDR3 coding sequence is TGCAGCGCGCGGGGGACACATACGCAGTATTTT. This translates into CSARGTHTQYF.

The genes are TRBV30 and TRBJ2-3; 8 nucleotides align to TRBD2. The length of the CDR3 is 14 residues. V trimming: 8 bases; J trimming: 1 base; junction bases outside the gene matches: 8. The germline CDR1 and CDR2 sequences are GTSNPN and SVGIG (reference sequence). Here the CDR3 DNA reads TGTGCCGGACGCTCAGCGGGGGGCACAGATACGCAGTATTTT. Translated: CAGRSAGGTDTQYF. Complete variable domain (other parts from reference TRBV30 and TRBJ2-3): SQTIHQWPATLVQPVGSPLSLECTVEGTSNPNLYWYRQAAGRGLQLLFYSVGIGQISSEVPQNLSASRPQDRQFILSSKKLLLSDSGFYLCAGRSAGGTDTQYFGPGTRLTVL.

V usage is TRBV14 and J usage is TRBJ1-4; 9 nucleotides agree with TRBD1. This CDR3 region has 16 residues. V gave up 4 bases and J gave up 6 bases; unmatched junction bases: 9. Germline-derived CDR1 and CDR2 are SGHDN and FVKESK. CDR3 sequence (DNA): TGTGCCAGCAGCCCGACCGGGACAGGGAACTATGAAAAACTGTTTTTT. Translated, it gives CASSPTGTGNYEKLFF.

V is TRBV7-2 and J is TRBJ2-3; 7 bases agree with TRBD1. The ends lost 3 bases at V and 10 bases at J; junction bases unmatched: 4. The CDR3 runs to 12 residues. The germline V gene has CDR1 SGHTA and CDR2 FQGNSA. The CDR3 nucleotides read TGTGCCAGCAGCTTTAGACAGGGTGCGCAGTATTTT. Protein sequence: CASSFRQGAQYF.

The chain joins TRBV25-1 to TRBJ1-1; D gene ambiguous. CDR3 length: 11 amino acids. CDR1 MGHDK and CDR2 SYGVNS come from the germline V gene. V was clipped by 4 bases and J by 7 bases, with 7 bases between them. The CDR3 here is CASSVQFEAFF. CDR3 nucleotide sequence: TGTGCCAGCAGTGTCCAGTTTGAAGCTTTCTTT.

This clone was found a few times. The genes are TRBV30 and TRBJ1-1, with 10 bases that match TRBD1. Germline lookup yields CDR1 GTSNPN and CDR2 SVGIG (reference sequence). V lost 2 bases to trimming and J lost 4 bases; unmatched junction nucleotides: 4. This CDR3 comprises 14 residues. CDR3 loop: CAWSRTGGTTEAFF. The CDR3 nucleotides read TGTGCCTGGAGTAGGACAGGGGGAACCACTGAAGCTTTCTTT.

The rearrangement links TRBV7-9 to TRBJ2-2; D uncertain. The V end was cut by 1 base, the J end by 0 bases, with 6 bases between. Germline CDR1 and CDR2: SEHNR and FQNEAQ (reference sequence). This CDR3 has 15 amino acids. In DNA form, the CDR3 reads TGTGCCAGCAGCTTAGTTAATTCGAACACCGGGGAGCTGTTTTTT. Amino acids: CASSLVNSNTGELFF.